This T cell receptor beta chain was sequenced during a study of blood T cell repertoires in COVID-19. Study at large: In each case, the material was cDNA or gDNA derived from T cells, B-cell-depleted T cells, or PBMCs.

Only in-frame clones appear in the TCRdb table, and some are missing; sequencing was by immunoSEQ multiplex PCR. The sample lists roughly 230,000 clones, about 85% occurring once. Participant ages covered about 18 to 95 years across some 25 US areas. Exposed enrollees encountered a COVID-19 case at some point within 2 weeks before study entry. Trimming took off 3 bases at V and 3 bases at J, with 12 bases between the two ends. CDR1 and CDR2 from the germline V gene are LNHDA and SQIVND (reference sequence). This CDR3 has 14 residues. The sequenced sample was PBMCs or T cells enriched from blood (not recorded which). The chain combines TRBV19 with TRBJ2-7, with D perhaps matching TRBD1 (6 bases). The sequence was collected from a woman in her forties or fifties who had been exposed to COVID-19. CDR3: CASSIGAGVYEQYF. DNA for the CDR3: TGTGCCAGTAGTATCGGAGCAGGGGTCTACGAGCAGTACTTC. Using reference TRBV19 and TRBJ2-7 for the parts outside the CDR3, the full variable domain is DGGITQSPKYLFRKEGQNVTLSCEQNLNHDAMYWYRQDPGQGLRLIYYSQIVNDFQKGDIAEGYSVSREKKESFPLTVTSAQKNPTAFYLCASSIGAGVYEQYFGPGTRLTVT.